These T cell receptor beta chains were read from a single sample in a study of cytomegalovirus exposure and HLA in healthy donors. Some clones are missing from TCRdb's copy, which holds only in-frame ones; the method was immunoSEQ multiplex PCR. Of fewer than 200,000 clones listed, approximately 86% were seen once; the top ten hold under 3.5%. Specimen: PBMCs. Receptor source: a man between 18 and 35 years old in good health and CMV-seropositive. Both conserved end residues are trimmed from each CDR3.

v_call: TRBV27; cdr3_aa: ASSTDRGITYEQY
v_call: TRBV29-1; cdr3_aa: SVEGGHLYEQY
v_call: TRBV13; cdr3_aa: ASSLGGGGSTDTQY
v_call: TRBV11-2; cdr3_aa: ASSPDYHGPDTQY
v_call: TRBV7-9; cdr3_aa: ASSFRSSSLLYEQY
v_call: TRBV2; cdr3_aa: ASSPQAGRTEKLF
v_call: TRBV9; cdr3_aa: ASSVEAGQDEQF
v_call: TRBV4-2; cdr3_aa: ASSQDRVGTMQF
v_call: TRBV28; cdr3_aa: ASSHDPRTEAF
v_call: TRBV28; cdr3_aa: ASRGPGIGYGYT
v_call: TRBV19; cdr3_aa: ASSIRGRRAGGPDTQY
v_call: TRBV2; cdr3_aa: ASSVQGSQETQY
v_call: TRBV7-9; cdr3_aa: ASSPLAGFQETQY
v_call: TRBV6-1; cdr3_aa: ASSGDYRDRVN
v_call: TRBV6-5; cdr3_aa: ASSTSLGKDTQY
v_call: TRBV6-6; cdr3_aa: ASSYRGFNQPQH
v_call: TRBV5-1; cdr3_aa: ASSSSVTDTQY
v_call: TRBV11-2; cdr3_aa: ASSGRGGQGTEQF
v_call: TRBV7-8; cdr3_aa: ASSSDRGPQH
v_call: TRBV11-2; cdr3_aa: ASSLQDRYEQY
v_call: TRBV11-2; cdr3_aa: ASSPTAWAGTEAF
v_call: TRBV6-5; cdr3_aa: ASSDPGGGGHGYT
v_call: TRBV7-2; cdr3_aa: ASSYRGDSTYEQY
v_call: TRBV7-2; cdr3_aa: ASSDTGGDFPNYGYT
v_call: TRBV7-6; cdr3_aa: ASSPRQGFRQPQH
v_call: TRBV7-9; cdr3_aa: ASSPSRDRPFKV
v_call: TRBV12-5; cdr3_aa: ASGSRFQQF
v_call: TRBV5-5; cdr3_aa: ASSLFIAQETQY
v_call: TRBV19; cdr3_aa: ASSIIAGSTDTQY
v_call: TRBV4-3; cdr3_aa: ASSPQTGLNQETQY
v_call: TRBV19; cdr3_aa: ASSIGWAWEQY
v_call: TRBV7-2; cdr3_aa: ASSFSPGVRTGELF
v_call: TRBV7-2; cdr3_aa: ASSLSAKTSYEQY